A selection of T cell receptor beta chains follows, all from one sample in a study of T cell responses to AZD1222 COVID-19 vaccine. Generated by immunoSEQ multiplex PCR, the TCRdb table keeps only in-frame clones and is missing some. The profile shows 75,000 to 95,000 clones, roughly nine tenths of them singletons. The material sequenced was peripheral blood, taken on day 0 of MenACWY control vaccination. All receptors come from an adult in good health. Each CDR3 is given with its conserved first and last residue. The order of the fields is V gene, clone size, J gene, D gene, CDR3 protein, CDR3 DNA. D genes are given only for firm matches. A clone size is listed for some rows: how often the clone was seen (once, few, many), or a class if it is expanded.

>TRBV7-2|-|TRBJ2-1|-
CASSFYNEQFF
TGTGCCAGCAGCTTCTACAATGAGCAGTTCTTC
>TRBV19|-|TRBJ1-4|TRBD1
CASKAQGVEKLFF
TGTGCCAGTAAGGCTCAGGGGGTCGAAAAACTGTTTTTT
>TRBV4-2|-|TRBJ2-3|-
CASSQDGLGGTQIGQYF
TGTGCCAGCAGCCAAGATGGTTTGGGCGGCACACAGATCGGGCAGTATTTT
>TRBV9|-|TRBJ2-3|-
CASSEEGLSTDTQYF
TGTGCCAGCAGCGAGGAGGGGCTCAGCACAGATACGCAGTATTTT
>TRBV5-1|once|TRBJ1-4|TRBD1
CASSFADRDEEKLFF
TGCGCCAGCAGCTTTGCCGACAGGGATGAAGAAAAACTGTTTTTT
>TRBV27|-|TRBJ1-1|TRBD1
CASSRRTGPTNTEAFF
TGTGCCAGCAGTCGTAGGACAGGGCCCACGAACACTGAAGCTTTCTTT
>TRBV7-9|-|TRBJ2-1|TRBD2
CASSGTSGGAYNEQFF
TGTGCCAGCAGCGGGACTAGCGGGGGGGCTTACAATGAGCAGTTCTTC
>TRBV27|medium-sized|TRBJ2-2|-
CASSPLIGELFF
TGTGCCAGCAGTCCCTTAATCGGGGAGCTGTTTTTT
>TRBV7-2|-|TRBJ1-3|-
CASSLATAGNTIYF
TGTGCCAGCAGCTTAGCTACAGCTGGAAACACCATATATTTT
>TRBV11-2|-|TRBJ2-5|TRBD2
CASSLVPSGDFVRETQYF
TGTGCCAGCAGCTTAGTCCCTAGCGGGGACTTTGTACGGGAGACCCAGTACTTC
>TRBV5-6|few|TRBJ2-4|TRBD1
CASSLAGGTKNIQYF
TGTGCCAGCAGCTTGGCAGGGGGAACCAAAAACATTCAGTACTTC
>TRBV6-5|-|TRBJ1-1|-
CASRQGRNTEAFF
TGTGCCAGCAGGCAGGGAAGGAACACTGAAGCTTTCTTT
>TRBV18|-|TRBJ1-6|TRBD1
CASSGGTDNSPLHF
TGTGCCAGCTCAGGGGGGACAGATAATTCACCCCTCCACTTT
>TRBV7-8|-|TRBJ1-2|-
CASSLGDYGYTF
TGTGCCAGCAGCTTAGGGGACTATGGCTACACCTTC
>TRBV11-2|-|TRBJ2-7|-
CASSFGGRLSYEQYF
TGTGCCAGCAGCTTTGGCGGACGTCTCTCCTACGAGCAGTACTTC
>TRBV7-3|-|TRBJ2-3|TRBD2
CASSFLAGGPDTQYF
TGTGCCAGCAGCTTTCTAGCGGGGGGTCCAGATACGCAGTATTTT
>TRBV6-2/TRBV6-3|-|TRBJ2-3|TRBD2
CASSVTIRTSSRSDTQYF
TGTGCCAGCAGTGTCACCATCCGGACTAGCTCCCGGTCGGATACGCAGTATTTT
>TRBV7-9|-|TRBJ2-1|-
CASSLEGASGNEQFF
TGTGCCAGCAGCTTAGAAGGTGCGTCTGGCAATGAGCAGTTCTTC
>TRBV29-1|-|TRBJ2-7|-
CSVETSGGGEQYF
TGCAGCGTTGAAACGTCAGGAGGGGGCGAGCAGTACTTC
>TRBV2|-|TRBJ1-6|-
CASKVQSSYNSPLHF
TGTGCCAGCAAGGTCCAGAGCTCCTATAATTCACCCCTCCACTTT
>TRBV18|-|TRBJ1-4|-
CASSQGFNEKLFF
TGTGCCAGCTCACAGGGATTTAATGAAAAACTGTTTTTT
>TRBV9|-|TRBJ1-5|-
CASSVSGLDNQPQHF
TGTGCCAGCAGCGTATCCGGTCTGGACAATCAGCCCCAGCATTTT
>TRBV5-6|-|TRBJ2-5|TRBD2
CASSLGRGGTETQYF
TGTGCCAGCAGCCTGGGGCGGGGGGGCACAGAGACCCAGTACTTC
>TRBV5-6|-|TRBJ2-5|-
CASSSPVLGETQYF
TGTGCCAGCAGCTCGCCGGTCCTTGGCGAGACCCAGTACTTC
>TRBV7-9|-|TRBJ1-5|-
CASSANSGPGVRQPQHF
TGTGCCAGCAGCGCCAACTCGGGACCCGGGGTACGTCAGCCCCAGCATTTT
>TRBV9|once|TRBJ2-1|TRBD2
CASTPNPTGGNEQFF
TGTGCCAGCACTCCGAACCCGACGGGGGGGAATGAGCAGTTCTTC
>TRBV7-2|-|TRBJ2-2|-
CASSLGDFPNTGELFF
TGTGCCAGCAGCTTGGGGGACTTTCCCAACACCGGGGAGCTGTTTTTT
>TRBV7-2|-|TRBJ2-3|-
CASSLESSTDTQYF
TGTGCCAGCAGCTTAGAATCTAGCACAGATACGCAGTATTTT
>TRBV27|-|TRBJ1-1|-
CASSPQSKNTEAFF
TGTGCCAGCAGTCCCCAAAGTAAGAACACTGAAGCTTTCTTT
>TRBV6-2/TRBV6-3|-|TRBJ2-4|TRBD2
CASSYLETSGVDKNIQYF
TGTGCCAGCAGTTACCTAGAGACCAGCGGGGTTGACAAAAACATTCAGTACTTC
>TRBV9|-|TRBJ1-4|-
CASSVVGDNEKLFF
TGTGCCAGCAGCGTAGTTGGGGATAATGAAAAACTGTTTTTT
>TRBV7-9|few|TRBJ2-3|-
CASSLPVLAADTQYF
TGTGCCAGCAGCTTACCGGTGCTGGCGGCAGATACGCAGTATTTT
>TRBV5-4|-|TRBJ1-4|-
CASSLTGQTNEKLFF
TGTGCCAGCAGCTTGACGGGACAAACTAATGAAAAACTGTTTTTT